The rows below give T cell receptor beta chains drawn from one sample of a study of T cells in tuberculosis. Profiling relied on immunoSEQ multiplex PCR, and the TCRdb table lists in-frame clones only, not all of them. The sample lists nearly 35,000 clones, approximately 93% occurring once. The sequenced sample consisted of PBMCs. These receptors were collected from a donor between 10 and 35 years old with latent tuberculosis or without tuberculosis infection. CDR3s include the opening cysteine and the closing phenylalanine or tryptophan. A D gene is named only where the DNA matches it firmly. Rows give clone size only sometimes, using once, few, many, or a class for an expanded clone.

NA	once	14	TRBV25-1	TRBJ2-7	TGTGCCAGCAGTGAATGGAGCAGGGACTACGAGCAGTACTTC	CASSEWSRDYEQYF
NA	NA	14	TRBV4-1	TRBJ1-1	TGCGCCAGCAGCCAGTACTACAGGGTAGGGGAAGCTTTCTTT	CASSQYYRVGEAFF
TRBD1	NA	17	TRBV7-9	TRBJ1-5	TGTGCCAGCAGCTCCGGGACAGGGGAGAGAAGGAATCAGCCCCAGCATTTT	CASSSGTGERRNQPQHF
TRBD2	NA	18	TRBV28	TRBJ2-3	TGTGCCAGCAGTTTATATAAGTTTGGCGGGGGGCCGGGAGATACGCAGTATTTT	CASSLYKFGGGPGDTQYF
NA	NA	15	TRBV4-2	TRBJ1-5	TGTGCCAGCAGCCAAGATAGCCTGCGGGATCAGCCCCAGCATTTT	CASSQDSLRDQPQHF
TRBD2	NA	13	TRBV7-2	TRBJ2-7	TGTGCCAGCAGCTTCTCTGAAGGGACTAGGGGAGTTTTC	CASSFSEGTRGVF
TRBD1	NA	15	TRBV29-1	TRBJ1-1	TGCAGCGTTGTACCACCCTTGACAGGGAGGAGCGCAGCTTTCTTT	CSVVPPLTGRSAAFF
NA	NA	12	TRBV9	TRBJ2-7	TGTGCCAGCGCGTCGGGTCAGGGAAGGCAGTACTTC	CASASGQGRQYF
TRBD1	NA	16	TRBV4-3	TRBJ2-2	TGCGCCAGCAGCCCACTCAAGGGACAGGGGTCCGGGGAGCTGTTTTTT	CASSPLKGQGSGELFF
TRBD2	NA	21	TRBV4-1	TRBJ2-2	TGCGCCAGCAGCCAAGTCTGGACCACTAGCGGGAGGCCATCGAACACCGGGGAGCTGTTTTTT	CASSQVWTTSGRPSNTGELFF
TRBD1	few	15	TRBV9	TRBJ2-7	TGTGCCAGCAGCGTAGTAGGGGGCTTACGGGACGAGCAGTACTTC	CASSVVGGLRDEQYF
NA	NA	11	TRBV28	TRBJ1-1	TGTGCCAGCAGTTTGAGGGCTGAAGCTTTCTTT	CASSLRAEAFF
NA	NA	14	TRBV5-1	TRBJ1-5	TGCGCCAGCAGCTTGGTGGGGGGTCGTCAGCCCCAGCATTTT	CASSLVGGRQPQHF
TRBD1	NA	10	TRBV20-1	TRBJ1-1	TGCAGTGCCCGGGACAGTGAAGCTTTCTTT	CSARDSEAFF
NA	NA	13	TRBV19	TRBJ2-1	TGTGCCAGTAGTATAGGGGTAGCTAATGAGCAGTTCTTC	CASSIGVANEQFF
NA	NA	14	TRBV5-6	TRBJ1-3	TGTGCCAGCAGCTTGCCCCGCGGTGGAAACACCATATATTTT	CASSLPRGGNTIYF
NA	once	14	TRBV4-3	TRBJ2-7	TGCGCCAGCAGCCCCCGGGCGGGACCCTACGAGCAGTACTTC	CASSPRAGPYEQYF
TRBD1	NA	13	TRBV25-1	TRBJ1-4	TGTGCCAGCTCGACAGGGGGCGAGGTAAAACTGTTTTTT	CASSTGGEVKLFF
TRBD1	NA	16	TRBV30	TRBJ1-3	TGTGCCTGGAGCTGGGACAGCAGTATTTCTGGAAACACCATATATTTT	CAWSWDSSISGNTIYF
NA	NA	13	TRBV19	TRBJ1-1	TGTGCCAGTAGTTACCAGGCATACACTGAAGCTTTCTTT	CASSYQAYTEAFF